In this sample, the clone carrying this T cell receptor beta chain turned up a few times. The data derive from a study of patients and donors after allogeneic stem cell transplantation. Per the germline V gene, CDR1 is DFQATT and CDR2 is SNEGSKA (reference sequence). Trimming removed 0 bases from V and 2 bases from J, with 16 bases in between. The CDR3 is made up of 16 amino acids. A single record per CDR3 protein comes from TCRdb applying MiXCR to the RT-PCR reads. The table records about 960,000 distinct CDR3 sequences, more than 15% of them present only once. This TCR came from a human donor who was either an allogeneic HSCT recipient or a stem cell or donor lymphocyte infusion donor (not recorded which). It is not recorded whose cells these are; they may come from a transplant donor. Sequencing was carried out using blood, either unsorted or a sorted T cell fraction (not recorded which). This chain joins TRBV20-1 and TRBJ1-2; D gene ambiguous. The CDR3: CSARDSRSGVNYGYTF. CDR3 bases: TGCAGTGCTAGAGATTCTCGCTCCGGAGTGAACTATGGCTACACCTTC.